Reported below is one T cell receptor beta chain. The protocol was immunoSEQ multiplex PCR, while the TCRdb copy is restricted to in-frame clones and leaves out a portion. Among around 300,000 clones, around 90% were seen once, and the ten largest hold roughly 1.5%. The entry originates in a study of blood T cell repertoires in COVID-19. Across the study: Sites across the United States, Italy and Spain contributed samples from acute and convalescent COVID-19. The analysed material was cDNA or gDNA that came from T cells, B-cell-depleted T cells, or PBMCs.

J was trimmed by 4 bases and V by 10 bases; bases with no gene match: 6. CDR1 and CDR2 from the germline V gene are ENHRY and SYGVKD. The CDR3 length is 13 residues. Sequencing was carried out using PBMCs or T cells enriched from blood (not recorded which). The origin of this receptor is a woman under 30 with acute COVID-19. The V gene is TRBV10-3, the J gene TRBJ1-4; 7 bases are shared with TRBD1. This chain's CDR3 is CATRDSSNEKLFF. As DNA, the CDR3 is TGTGCCACCCGGGACAGCAGTAATGAAAAACTGTTTTTT.